Presented here are 2 T cell receptor beta chains from one specimen sequenced in a study of PD-L1 blockade in urothelial cancer. The table came from immunoSEQ multiplex PCR; TCRdb's copy has only in-frame clones and leaves some out. Of approximately 110,000 clones listed, about 85% are singletons. The input for sequencing was PBMCs, taken around atezolizumab (anti-PD-L1) treatment. These receptors all come from a man aged 50 to 60 with urothelial cancer.

This clone was counted a single time. V and J are TRBV7-2 and TRBJ2-1; 8 bases line up with TRBD2. Germline V gene lookup returns CDR1 SGHTA and CDR2 FQGNSA. The CDR3 is made up of 13 amino acids. With V trimmed by 3 bases and J by 9 bases, 4 bases remained unmatched. The CDR3 loop is CASSLVREGEQFF. CDR3 DNA: TGTGCCAGCAGCTTGGTACGGGAGGGTGAGCAGTTCTTC. Looking up the rest from reference TRBV7-2 and TRBJ2-1 gives the full variable domain: GAGVSQSPSNKVTEKGKDVELRCDPISGHTALYWYRQSLGQGLEFLIYFQGNSAPDKSGLPSDRFSAERTGGSVSTLTIQRTQQEDSAVYLCASSLVREGEQFFGPGTRLTVL.

The chain carries TRBV28 and TRBJ2-7; 10 bases align to TRBD2. The V and J ends lost 6 bases and 4 bases, in that order; junction bases with no gene match: 9. Germline CDR1 MDHEN, CDR2 SYDVKM. CDR3 length equals 15 residues. CDR3 region: CASSPPAGGPYEQYF. CDR3 nucleotides: TGTGCCAGCAGCCCTCCAGCGGGAGGGCCGTACGAGCAGTACTTC.